This T cell receptor beta chain appears in the sequencing data of a study of blood T cell repertoires in COVID-19. Assay used: immunoSEQ multiplex PCR; TCRdb lists only in-frame clones, some missing. The data contain approximately 250,000 clones, 65% to 90% of them singletons. Germline lookup yields CDR1 LGHNA and CDR2 YNFKEQ. V shed 5 bases and J 0 bases; nucleotides not matched to a gene: 6. The CDR3 has 15 residues. Sequenced sample: peripheral blood. This clonotype originated in a woman between 50 and 59 years old with acute or convalescent COVID-19. V is TRBV4-2 and J is TRBJ1-2; 7 bases agree with TRBD1. The CDR3: CASSARDRANYGYTF. CDR3 nucleotides: TGTGCCAGCAGCGCCCGGGACAGAGCTAACTATGGCTACACCTTC.